This T cell receptor (beta chain) stems from a study of T cells in Graves' hyperthyroidism and ophthalmopathy. RNA transcripts served as the template for amplifying TCR beta CDR3 regions. TCR CDR3 regions were first amplified by RT-PCR with HTBI primers. Via MiXCR, TCRdb re-called the multiplex PCR reads, giving one row per CDR3 protein. The repertoire holds approximately 620,000 distinct CDR3 sequences, roughly 13% seen once, with less than 6% in the top ten. About this clonotype itself: Given a much more abundant clone one base away, this may be a read error.

The CDR3 contains 14 residues. Germline CDR1 reads PRHDT; CDR2 reads FYEKMQ (reference sequence). PBMCs stemmed from 10 ml fresh peripheral blood. This clonotype originated in a woman between 25 and 40 years old with Graves' hyperthyroidism that later progressed to Graves' ophthalmopathy. Sequenced sample: blood. The chain links TRBV13 to TRBJ2-2; D perhaps matches TRBD2 (6 bases). The CDR3 DNA sequence: TGTGCCAGTAGACTAGGCGCGAACGCCGGGGAGCTGTTTTTT. Translated: CASRLGANAGELFF.